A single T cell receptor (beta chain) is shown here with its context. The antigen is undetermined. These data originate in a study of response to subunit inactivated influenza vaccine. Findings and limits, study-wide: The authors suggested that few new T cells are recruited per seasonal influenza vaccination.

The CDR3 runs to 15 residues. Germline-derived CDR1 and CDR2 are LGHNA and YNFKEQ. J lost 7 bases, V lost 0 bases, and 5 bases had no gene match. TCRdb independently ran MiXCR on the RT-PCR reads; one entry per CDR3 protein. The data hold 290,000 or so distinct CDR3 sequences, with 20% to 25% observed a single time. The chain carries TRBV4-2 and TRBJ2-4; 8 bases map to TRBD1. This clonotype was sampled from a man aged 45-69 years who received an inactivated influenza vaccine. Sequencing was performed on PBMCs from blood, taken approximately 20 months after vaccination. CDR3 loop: CASSQDPQGANIQYF. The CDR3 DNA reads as TGTGCCAGCAGCCAAGATCCCCAGGGGGCGAACATTCAGTACTTC.